This passage covers 16 T cell receptor beta chains from one sample sequenced in a study of cytomegalovirus exposure and HLA in healthy donors. The study ran its PCR with 60 Vbeta and 13 Jbeta primers. Assay: immunoSEQ multiplex PCR; the TCRdb copy retains only in-frame clones and omits some. In the table there are over 150,000 clones, 77% of which are singletons. Sequencing was carried out using PBMCs. The receptors were sampled from a young woman in good health and CMV-seropositive.

CDR3 residues: CASTESGEGQPQHF. The CDR3 DNA follows: TGTGCCAGCACCGAGTCGGGGGAGGGACAGCCCCAGCATTTT. The chain joins TRBV28 to TRBJ1-5; D may be TRBD1 (5 bases). Germline V gene data show CDR1 as MDHEN and CDR2 as SYDVKM. Trimming took 7 bases from V and 7 from J, leaving 17 bases between them. The CDR3 consists of 14 residues.

This chain connects TRBV19 to TRBJ1-2, with D hard to call. Germline CDR1 is LNHDA and CDR2 is SQIVND (reference sequence). Trimming removed 6 bases at V and 4 bases at J, with 12 bases between. The CDR3 extends over 13 amino acids. CDR3 nucleotide sequence: TGTGCCAGTAGGACCTCGGGTATCTATGGCTACACCTTC. Translated, it gives CASRTSGIYGYTF.

V usage is TRBV30 and J usage is TRBJ1-3, with 8 bases matching TRBD1. The CDR3 has 14 amino acids. Germline CDR1 and CDR2: GTSNPN and SVGIG (reference sequence). The ends lost 3 bases at V and 2 bases at J; junction bases unmatched: 3. The CDR3 DNA is TGTGCCTGGAGGGTACAGGGGGCTGGAAACACCATATATTTT. As protein: CAWRVQGAGNTIYF.

The rearrangement joins TRBV27 to TRBJ2-7, with D possibly being TRBD2 (7 bases). Per the germline V gene, CDR1 is MNHEY and CDR2 is SMNVEV (reference sequence). The CDR3 runs to 19 residues. Trimming pared 1 base from V and 5 bases from J, leaving 27 bases between. The CDR3 DNA reads as TGTGCCAGCAGTTTATTAGGGGGGGTGGGCGGAGAGGCCGTCCACGAGCAGTACTTC. The encoded protein is CASSLLGGVGGEAVHEQYF.

J is TRBJ2-7 and V is TRBV4-3; maybe TRBD2 (6 bases). The germline CDR1 and CDR2 sequences are LGHNA and YSLEER. The CDR3 consists of 16 residues. Between the trimmed V and J ends, which lost 0 bases and 3 bases, there was a span of 15 bases. This chain's CDR3 is CASSQEYLGGLYEQYF. As DNA, the CDR3 is TGCGCCAGCAGCCAAGAATACCTGGGAGGCCTCTACGAGCAGTACTTC.

The gene calls are TRBV5-1 and TRBJ2-7, with TRBD2 identical over 7 bases. CDR1 is SGHRS and CDR2 is YFSETQ in the germline V gene. CDR3 length: 15 amino acids. V lost 6 bases to trimming and J lost 0 bases; unmatched junction nucleotides: 9. The CDR3 sequence: CASTLWGEGSYEQYF. In nucleotides, the CDR3 is TGCGCCAGCACCCTATGGGGGGAGGGCTCCTACGAGCAGTACTTC.

V and J are TRBV2 and TRBJ2-1; D is perhaps TRBD2 (6 bases). This CDR3 is 14 amino acids long. Germline CDR1 is SNHLY and CDR2 is FYNNEI. The V and J ends lost 4 bases and 4 bases respectively, with 11 bases between them. The CDR3 region has the DNA TGTGCCAGCAGTGGGCAGGGACTTTACAATGAGCAGTTCTTC. This translates into CASSGQGLYNEQFF.

Points on this clone: Other DNA variants within this sample encode the same CDR3. The chain recombines TRBV9 with TRBJ2-2; the D is unclear. CDR1 is SGDLS, CDR2 YYNGEE, per germline. With 0 bases removed from V and 5 bases from J, the gap between germline ends came to 5 bases. The CDR3 is 13 amino acids. The CDR3 is CASSVVGTGELFF. The CDR3 nucleotides are TGTGCCAGCAGCGTAGTCGGTACCGGGGAGCTGTTTTTT.

The V and J genes are TRBV30 and TRBJ1-2, with D maybe TRBD1 (5 bases). The CDR3 loop spans 13 amino acids. The V gene's germline CDR1 is GTSNPN and CDR2 SVGIG (reference sequence). The V end lost 3 bases, the J end lost 3 bases, and 11 bases lay between the germline ends. The CDR3 here is CAWSPGVDYGYTF. CDR3 DNA sequence: TGTGCCTGGAGCCCGGGGGTGGACTATGGCTACACCTTC.

The V and J genes are TRBV6-4 and TRBJ1-5; 11 bases line up with TRBD1. The length of the CDR3 is 16 residues. Germline lookup yields CDR1 MRHNA and CDR2 SNTAGT. The V segment lost 2 bases and the J segment 6 bases; nucleotides outside the gene matches: 6. The CDR3 loop is CASSDPDRGRPQPQHF. In nucleotides, the CDR3 is TGTGCCAGCAGTGACCCGGACAGGGGGCGACCTCAGCCCCAGCATTTT.

The genes are TRBV6-6 and TRBJ2-7; possibly TRBD1 for D (6 bases). Germline V gene lookup returns CDR1 MNHNY and CDR2 SVGAGI (reference sequence). The ends were cut back, 2 bases at V and 2 bases at J, with 10 bases in the middle. CDR3 length: 14 residues. The CDR3 spells CASSYQGSTYEQYF. CDR3 in DNA: TGTGCCAGCAGTTACCAGGGGTCCACCTACGAGCAGTACTTC.

The V gene is TRBV2, the J gene TRBJ2-3; 9 nucleotides match TRBD2. The V gene end was trimmed by 7 bases and the J gene end by 3 bases; junction bases not matched to a gene: 11. Germline V gene sequence: CDR1 SNHLY, CDR2 FYNNEI. The CDR3 is 16 residues long. The CDR3 bases are TGTGCCAGCACGCTTCACAGGGCGGGAGGGACAGATACGCAGTATTTT. Encoded protein: CASTLHRAGGTDTQYF.

The rearrangement uses TRBV19 and TRBJ2-1; no clear D. There are 12 residues in the CDR3. The germline V and J ends were trimmed by 0 bases and 8 bases, with 5 bases remaining between them. Per germline, CDR1 LNHDA and CDR2 SQIVND (reference sequence). CDR3 loop: CASSIEHDEQFF. Here the CDR3 DNA reads TGTGCCAGTAGTATAGAACACGATGAGCAGTTCTTC.

In regard to this clone: Other nucleotide sequences from this sample produce the same CDR3. The chain is built from TRBV6-5 and TRBJ1-4; D call uncertain. Between the trimmed V and J ends, which lost 0 bases and 0 bases, there was a span of 5 bases. Germline CDR1 is MNHEY and CDR2 is SVGAGI. There are 15 residues in the CDR3. In DNA, the CDR3 is TGTGCCAGCAGTTACTCAGGAGCAACTAATGAAAAACTGTTTTTT. Its protein product is CASSYSGATNEKLFF.

This chain connects TRBV13 to TRBJ2-2; the D is unclear. CDR3 length: 14 amino acids. CDR1 PRHDT and CDR2 FYEKMQ come from the germline V gene (reference sequence). Trimming shortened V by 0 bases and J by 7 bases, and 9 bases separated the two germline ends. CDR3 sequence reads: CASSLGALVGELFF. The CDR3 DNA reads TGTGCCAGCAGCTTAGGTGCGCTAGTCGGGGAGCTGTTTTTT.

The chain is built from TRBV7-8 and TRBJ2-3; 9 bases are shared with TRBD2. The CDR3 totals 15 residues. With V trimmed by 8 bases and J by 3 bases, 9 bases remained unmatched. Germline V gene lookup returns CDR1 SGHVS and CDR2 FQNEAQ. CDR3 sequence reads: CASGAAAGGTDTQYF. The CDR3 nucleotides are TGTGCCAGCGGGGCGGCAGCGGGAGGAACAGATACGCAGTATTTT. The full variable domain, in which reference TRBV7-8 and TRBJ2-3 provide the parts outside the CDR3, is GAGVSQSPRYKVAKRGQDVALRCDPISGHVSLFWYQQALGQGPEFLTYFQNEAQLDKSGLPSDRFFAERPEGSVSTLKIQRTQQEDSAVYLCASGAAAGGTDTQYFGPGTRLTVL.